This T cell receptor beta chain was captured in a study of CD8+ T cells in alopecia areata. Whole-study context: Skin was taken from roughly 6-13-month-old C3H/HeJ graft donors that had spontaneous alopecia and grafted onto roughly 6-11-week-old female C3H/HeJ mice. Study-wide points: Mice gave a clearer picture of TCR sharing than patients did, possibly for HLA-related reasons. Sequencing of scalp samples also includes resident alphabeta T cells from normal skin.

Regarding this clone: Its antigen remains unidentified. Gene names are mouse gene names. The sequenced fragment ends 4 residues before the CDR3 boundary, so the rest is inferred from the germline J gene.

After isolation, RNA underwent reverse transcription to generate cDNA as the sequencing template. The assay was immunoSEQ multiplex PCR, and TCRdb's table has in-frame clones only and misses some. The sample offers 2,500 to 3,000 clones and no singletons, the top ten holding 40%. This CDR3 region has 15 residues. Germline CDR1 FNHDT, CDR2 SITEND (reference sequence). The trim removed 6 bases at V and 0 bases at J, leaving 4 bases unmatched. The chain employs TRBV19 and TRBJ1-4; 8 positions agree with TRBD1. Sequencing used lesional skin. The clonotype comes from a C3H/HeJ mouse with alopecia areata. MHC haplotype: H2-k. The covered CDR3 bases are TGTGCCAGCACCCGGACAGGGATTTCCAACGAA. Amino acid sequence: CASTRTGISNE. The entire CDR3 protein is CASTRTGISNERLFF.